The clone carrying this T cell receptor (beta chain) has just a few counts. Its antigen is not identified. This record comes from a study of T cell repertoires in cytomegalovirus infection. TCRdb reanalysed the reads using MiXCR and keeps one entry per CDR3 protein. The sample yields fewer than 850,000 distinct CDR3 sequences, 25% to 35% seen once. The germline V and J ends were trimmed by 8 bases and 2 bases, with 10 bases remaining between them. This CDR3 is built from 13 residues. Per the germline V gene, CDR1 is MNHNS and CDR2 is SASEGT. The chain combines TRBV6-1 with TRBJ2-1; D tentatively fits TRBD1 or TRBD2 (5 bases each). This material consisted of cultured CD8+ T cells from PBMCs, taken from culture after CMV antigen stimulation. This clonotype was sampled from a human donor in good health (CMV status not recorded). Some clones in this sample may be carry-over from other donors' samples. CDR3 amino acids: CASGDGTYNEQFF. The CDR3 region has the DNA TGTGCCAGCGGGGACGGTACCTACAATGAGCAGTTCTTC.